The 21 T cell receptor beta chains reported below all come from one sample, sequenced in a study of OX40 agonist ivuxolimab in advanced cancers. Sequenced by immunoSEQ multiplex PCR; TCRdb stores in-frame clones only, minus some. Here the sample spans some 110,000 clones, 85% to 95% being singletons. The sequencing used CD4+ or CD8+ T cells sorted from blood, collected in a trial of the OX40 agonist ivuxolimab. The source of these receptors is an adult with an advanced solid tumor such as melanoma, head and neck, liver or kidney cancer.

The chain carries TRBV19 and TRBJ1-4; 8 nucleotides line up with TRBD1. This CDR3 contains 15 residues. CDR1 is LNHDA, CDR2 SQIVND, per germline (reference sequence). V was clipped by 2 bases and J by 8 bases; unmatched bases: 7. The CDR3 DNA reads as TGTGCCAGTAGTATAATCGCGACAGGGGAAGAAAAACTGTTTTTT. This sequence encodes CASSIIATGEEKLFF.

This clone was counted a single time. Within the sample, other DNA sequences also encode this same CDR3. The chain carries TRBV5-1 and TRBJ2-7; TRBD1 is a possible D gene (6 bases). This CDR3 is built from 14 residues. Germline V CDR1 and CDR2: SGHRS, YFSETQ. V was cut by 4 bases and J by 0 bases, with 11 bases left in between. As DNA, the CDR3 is TGCGCCAGCAGCCTAGGACAGAACTCCTACGAGCAGTACTTC. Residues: CASSLGQNSYEQYF.

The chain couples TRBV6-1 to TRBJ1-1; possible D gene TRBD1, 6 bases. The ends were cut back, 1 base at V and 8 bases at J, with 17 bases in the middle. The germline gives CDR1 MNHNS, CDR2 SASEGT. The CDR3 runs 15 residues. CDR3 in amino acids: CASSEVRKGGGEAFF. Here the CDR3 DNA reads TGTGCCAGCAGTGAAGTCCGTAAGGGGGGGGGAGAAGCTTTCTTT.

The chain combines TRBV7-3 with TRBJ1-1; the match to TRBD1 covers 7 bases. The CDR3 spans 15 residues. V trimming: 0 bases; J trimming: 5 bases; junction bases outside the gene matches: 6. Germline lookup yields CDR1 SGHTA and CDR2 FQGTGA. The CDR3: CASSLTNSGGTEAFF. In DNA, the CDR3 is TGTGCCAGCAGCTTAACTAACTCAGGGGGTACTGAAGCTTTCTTT.

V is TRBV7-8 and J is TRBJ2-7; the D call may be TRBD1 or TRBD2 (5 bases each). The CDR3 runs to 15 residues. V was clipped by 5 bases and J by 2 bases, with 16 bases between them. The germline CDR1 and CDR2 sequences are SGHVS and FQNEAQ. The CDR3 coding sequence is TGTGCCAGCAGCACCCGGGACCCCTCAGCCTACGAGCAGTACTTC. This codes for CASSTRDPSAYEQYF.

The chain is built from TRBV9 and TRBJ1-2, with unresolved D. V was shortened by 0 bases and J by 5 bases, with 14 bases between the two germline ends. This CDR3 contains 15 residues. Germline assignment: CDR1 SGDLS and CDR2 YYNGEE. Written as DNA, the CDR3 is TGTGCCAGCAGCGTAGAGGATGCTCCATTTTATGGCTACACCTTC. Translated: CASSVEDAPFYGYTF.

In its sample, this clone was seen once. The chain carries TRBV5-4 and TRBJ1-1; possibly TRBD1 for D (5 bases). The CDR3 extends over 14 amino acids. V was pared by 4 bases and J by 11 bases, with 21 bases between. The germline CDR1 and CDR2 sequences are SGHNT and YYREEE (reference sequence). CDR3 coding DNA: TGTGCCAGCAGCCCCCGCAACACTGAAAGGGGCGCTTTCTTT. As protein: CASSPRNTERGAFF.

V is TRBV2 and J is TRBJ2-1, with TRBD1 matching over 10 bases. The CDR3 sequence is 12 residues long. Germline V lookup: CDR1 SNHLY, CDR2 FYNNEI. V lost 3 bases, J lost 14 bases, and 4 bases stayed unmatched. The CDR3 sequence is CASSDSGQGEFF. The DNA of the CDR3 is TGTGCCAGCAGTGACTCTGGACAGGGGGAGTTCTTC.

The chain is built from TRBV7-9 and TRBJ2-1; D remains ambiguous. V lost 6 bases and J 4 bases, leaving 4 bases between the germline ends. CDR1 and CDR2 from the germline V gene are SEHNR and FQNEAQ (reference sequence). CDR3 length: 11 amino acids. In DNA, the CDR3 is TGTGCCAGCAGGGGGTACAATGAGCAGTTCTTC. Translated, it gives CASRGYNEQFF.

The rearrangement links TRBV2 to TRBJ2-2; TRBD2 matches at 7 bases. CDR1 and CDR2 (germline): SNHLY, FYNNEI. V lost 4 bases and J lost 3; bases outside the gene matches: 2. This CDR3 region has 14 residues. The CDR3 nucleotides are TGTGCCAGCAGTGGGCTAGCGGACACCGGGGAGCTGTTTTTT. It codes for CASSGLADTGELFF.

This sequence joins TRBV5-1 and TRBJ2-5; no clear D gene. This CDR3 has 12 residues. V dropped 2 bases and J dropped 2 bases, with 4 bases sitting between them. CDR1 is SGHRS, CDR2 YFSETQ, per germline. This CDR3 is CASSFAQETQYF. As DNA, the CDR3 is TGCGCCAGCAGCTTTGCGCAAGAGACCCAGTACTTC.

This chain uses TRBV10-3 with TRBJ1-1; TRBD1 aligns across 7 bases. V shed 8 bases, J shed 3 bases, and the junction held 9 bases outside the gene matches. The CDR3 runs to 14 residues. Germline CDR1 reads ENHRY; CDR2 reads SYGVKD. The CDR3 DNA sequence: TGTGCCATCGGATCGACAGGGATACACACTGAAGCTTTCTTT. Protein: CAIGSTGIHTEAFF.

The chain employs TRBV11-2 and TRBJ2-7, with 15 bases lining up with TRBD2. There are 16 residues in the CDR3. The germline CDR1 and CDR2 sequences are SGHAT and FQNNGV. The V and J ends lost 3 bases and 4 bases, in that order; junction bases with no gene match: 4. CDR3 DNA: TGTGCCAGCAGCTTTGGACTAGCGGGAGGGCTTTACGAGCAGTACTTC. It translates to CASSFGLAGGLYEQYF.

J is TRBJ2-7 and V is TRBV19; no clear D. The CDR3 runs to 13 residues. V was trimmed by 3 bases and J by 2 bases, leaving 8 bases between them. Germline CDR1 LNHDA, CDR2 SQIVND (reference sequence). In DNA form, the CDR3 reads TGTGCCAGTAGTATCGCTAGAACCTACGAGCAGTACTTC. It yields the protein CASSIARTYEQYF.

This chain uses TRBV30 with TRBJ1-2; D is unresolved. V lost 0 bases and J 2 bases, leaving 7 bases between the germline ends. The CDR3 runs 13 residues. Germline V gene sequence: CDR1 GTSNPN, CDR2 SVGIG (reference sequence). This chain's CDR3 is CAWSVGQNYGYTF. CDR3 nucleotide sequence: TGTGCCTGGAGTGTCGGCCAGAACTATGGCTACACCTTC.

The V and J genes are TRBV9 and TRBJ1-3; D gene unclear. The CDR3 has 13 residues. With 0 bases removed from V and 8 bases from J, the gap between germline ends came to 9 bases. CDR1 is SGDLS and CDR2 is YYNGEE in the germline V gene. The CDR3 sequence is CASSVDGLDTIYF. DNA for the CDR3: TGTGCCAGCAGCGTAGATGGTCTCGACACCATATATTTT.

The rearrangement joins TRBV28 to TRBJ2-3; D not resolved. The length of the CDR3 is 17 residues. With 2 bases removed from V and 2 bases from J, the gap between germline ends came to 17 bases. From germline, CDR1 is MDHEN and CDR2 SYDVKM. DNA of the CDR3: TGTGCCAGCAGTTTAGCGTCTCTGGGCGGAAACACAGATACGCAGTATTTT. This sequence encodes CASSLASLGGNTDTQYF.

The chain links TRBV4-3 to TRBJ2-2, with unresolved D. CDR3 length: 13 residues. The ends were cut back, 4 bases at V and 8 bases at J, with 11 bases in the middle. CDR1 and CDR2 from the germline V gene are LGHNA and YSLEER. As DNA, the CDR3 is TGCGCCAGCAGCCTATCGGGTGTGGGGGAGCTGTTTTTT. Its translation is CASSLSGVGELFF.

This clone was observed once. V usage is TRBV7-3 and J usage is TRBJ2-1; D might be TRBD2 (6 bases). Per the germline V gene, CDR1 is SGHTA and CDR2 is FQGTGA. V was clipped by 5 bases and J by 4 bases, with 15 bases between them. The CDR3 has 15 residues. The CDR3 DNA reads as TGTGCCAGCAGCCAGTCCCGGGACTTGTACAATGAGCAGTTCTTC. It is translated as CASSQSRDLYNEQFF. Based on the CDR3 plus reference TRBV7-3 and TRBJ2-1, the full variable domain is GAGVSQTPSNKVTEKGKYVELRCDPISGHTALYWYRQSLGQGPEFLIYFQGTGAADDSGLPNDRFFAVRPEGSVSTLKIQRTERGDSAVYLCASSQSRDLYNEQFFGPGTRLTVL.

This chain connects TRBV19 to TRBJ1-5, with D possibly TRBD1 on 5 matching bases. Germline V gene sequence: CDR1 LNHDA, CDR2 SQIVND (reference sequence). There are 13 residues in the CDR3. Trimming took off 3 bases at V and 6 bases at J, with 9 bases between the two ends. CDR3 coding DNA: TGTGCCAGTAGTATTGACAGCCTTCAGCCCCAGCATTTT. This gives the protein CASSIDSLQPQHF.

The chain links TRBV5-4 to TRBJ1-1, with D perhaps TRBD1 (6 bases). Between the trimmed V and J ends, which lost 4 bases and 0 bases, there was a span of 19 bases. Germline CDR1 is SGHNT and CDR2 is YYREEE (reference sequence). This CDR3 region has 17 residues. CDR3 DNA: TGTGCCAGCAGCCAAGAAGGTAGCGGGGGCATGAACACTGAAGCTTTCTTT. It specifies CASSQEGSGGMNTEAFF.